A single sample gave rise to the 26 T cell receptor beta chains below, sequenced in a study of T cell responses to AZD1222 COVID-19 vaccine. Assay used: immunoSEQ multiplex PCR; TCRdb lists only in-frame clones, some missing. The sample contains 63,000 or so clones, roughly 85% of which appear only once. Sequenced here: peripheral blood, sampled on day 0 of AZD1222 vaccination. These receptors originate from an adult in good health.

The gene calls are TRBV6-2 or TRBV6-3 and TRBJ2-5; D might be TRBD2 (7 bases). V gave up 6 bases and J gave up 4 bases, with 15 bases separating them. Germline V lookup: CDR1 MNHEY, CDR2 SVGEGT. There are 14 residues in the CDR3. CDR3 bases: TGTGCCAGCAGCCCTTTGGGGGGGCCAGAGACCCAGTACTTC. This codes for CASSPLGGPETQYF.

The V and J genes are TRBV5-1 and TRBJ2-1; 11 nucleotides line up with TRBD2. J gave up 14 bases and V 0 bases, and 10 bases lay outside the gene matches. This CDR3 region has 15 residues. Germline CDR1 SGHRS, CDR2 YFSETQ. The CDR3 DNA sequence: TGCGCCAGCAGCTTGGAGGATAGCGGGGGGGCTTTGAAGTTCTTC. It yields the protein CASSLEDSGGALKFF.

The chain is built from TRBV6-5 and TRBJ1-1, with a weak D call TRBD1 (5 bases). Germline V lookup: CDR1 MNHEY, CDR2 SVGAGI. This CDR3 has 14 residues. The V gene lost 6 bases and the J gene lost 3 bases, with 14 bases spanning the gap. The CDR3 loop reads CASSWDGRDTEAFF. The CDR3 DNA is TGTGCCAGCAGCTGGGACGGACGGGACACTGAAGCTTTCTTT.

The J gene is TRBJ2-7, the V gene TRBV30; possibly TRBD1 for D (5 bases). Germline CDR1 reads GTSNPN; CDR2 reads SVGIG (reference sequence). This CDR3 has 12 amino acids. V lost 0 bases and J 7 bases, leaving 10 bases between the germline ends. CDR3 in amino acids: CAWSVQGWEQYF. The CDR3 bases are TGTGCCTGGAGTGTCCAGGGTTGGGAGCAGTACTTC.

The chain links TRBV7-3 to TRBJ1-3, with D hard to call. CDR3 length equals 14 residues. CDR1 SGHTA and CDR2 FQGTGA come from the germline V gene. V was clipped by 5 bases and J by 0 bases, with 8 bases between them. CDR3 in amino acids: CASSRSASGNTIYF. The CDR3 bases are TGTGCCAGCAGCCGCAGTGCCTCTGGAAACACCATATATTTT.

The chain employs TRBV6-6 and TRBJ1-4; maybe TRBD1 (6 bases). V was pared by 2 bases and J by 6 bases, with 13 bases between. The CDR3 is 15 residues long. Germline assignment: CDR1 MNHNY and CDR2 SVGAGI (reference sequence). This CDR3 reads CASSYVGGADEKLFF. CDR3 in DNA: TGTGCCAGCAGTTACGTCGGGGGCGCGGATGAAAAACTGTTTTTT.

The chain joins TRBV19 to TRBJ1-2; 7 bases are shared with TRBD1. V lost 9 bases and J lost 6; bases outside the gene matches: 13. The CDR3 has 14 residues. CDR1 is LNHDA, CDR2 SQIVND, per germline (reference sequence). CDR3 sequence reads: CASKGADRENGYTF. DNA of the CDR3: TGTGCCAGCAAGGGGGCCGACAGGGAAAATGGCTACACCTTC.

The chain recombines TRBV7-2 with TRBJ2-1, with 7 bases that match TRBD2. V was pared by 7 bases and J by 3 bases, with 9 bases of the junction left unmatched. The CDR3 is made up of 15 amino acids. Germline V gene lookup returns CDR1 SGHTA and CDR2 FQGNSA. The CDR3 here is CASIPSGGFYNEQFF. The CDR3 coding sequence is TGTGCCAGCATCCCCTCGGGGGGATTCTACAATGAGCAGTTCTTC. Filled out from reference TRBV7-2 and TRBJ2-1, the complete variable domain reads GAGVSQSPSNKVTEKGKDVELRCDPISGHTALYWYRQSLGQGLEFLIYFQGNSAPDKSGLPSDRFSAERTGGSVSTLTIQRTQQEDSAVYLCASIPSGGFYNEQFFGPGTRLTVL.

V and J are TRBV28 and TRBJ2-3; TRBD2 agrees at 7 bases. The CDR3 is 15 amino acids. V gave up 5 bases and J gave up 6 bases; unmatched junction bases: 11. The germline gives CDR1 MDHEN, CDR2 SYDVKM. CDR3 region: CASSLRLAGLDTQYF. The CDR3 DNA follows: TGTGCCAGCAGTCTTCGACTAGCAGGCCTGGATACGCAGTATTTT.

This rearrangement joins TRBV28 to TRBJ1-2, with D uncertain. The CDR3 totals 15 residues. V gave up 10 bases and J gave up 3 bases, with 21 bases separating them. Germline V lookup: CDR1 MDHEN, CDR2 SYDVKM. The CDR3 is CATWVERLDYYGYTF. CDR3 DNA: TGTGCCACCTGGGTGGAGAGACTAGACTACTATGGCTACACCTTC.

V and J are TRBV30 and TRBJ1-1; a weak D match, TRBD1 (5 bases). From germline, CDR1 is GTSNPN and CDR2 SVGIG (reference sequence). The CDR3 is 14 residues long. The V end lost 0 bases, the J end lost 0 bases, and 8 bases lay between the germline ends. This CDR3 reads CAWSVGAVNTEAFF. CDR3 sequence (DNA): TGTGCCTGGAGTGTCGGGGCAGTGAACACTGAAGCTTTCTTT.

The gene calls are TRBV5-1 and TRBJ2-7; TRBD2 might be the D (6 bases). There are 14 residues in the CDR3. Trimming shortened V by 3 bases and J by 5 bases, and 15 bases separated the two germline ends. The V gene's germline CDR1 is SGHRS and CDR2 YFSETQ. CDR3 residues: CASSSGLRTHEQYF. In DNA form, the CDR3 reads TGCGCCAGCAGCTCGGGACTCCGGACCCACGAGCAGTACTTC.

V is TRBV12-3 or TRBV12-4 and J is TRBJ1-2; D unresolved. CDR3 size: 11 residues. The V gene lost 6 bases and the J gene lost 7 bases, with 9 bases spanning the gap. The CDR3 DNA follows: TGTGCCAGCAGCCCGCGAAGTGGCTACACCTTC. It specifies CASSPRSGYTF.

This clone was recorded a few times. V gene TRBV19 combines with J gene TRBJ1-1, with 7 bases aligning to TRBD1. The germline CDR1 and CDR2 sequences are LNHDA and SQIVND (reference sequence). This CDR3 is 15 amino acids long. The V gene end was trimmed by 1 base and the J gene end by 8 bases; junction bases not matched to a gene: 10. The chain's CDR3 is CASSIGGEATGEAFF. In DNA, the CDR3 is TGTGCCAGTAGTATAGGAGGAGAGGCGACAGGGGAAGCTTTCTTT.

The gene calls are TRBV5-4 and TRBJ1-2, with D possibly being TRBD1 (6 bases). CDR3 length: 14 amino acids. Trimming removed 10 bases at V and 5 bases at J, with 21 bases between. Germline values: CDR1 SGHNT, CDR2 YYREEE (reference sequence). The CDR3 coding sequence is TGTGCCTACACTTTTGCCGGGGGCGGATATGGCTACACCTTC. It encodes CAYTFAGGGYGYTF.

This chain connects TRBV7-8 to TRBJ1-5; D gene unclear. Germline CDR1 and CDR2: SGHVS and FQNEAQ. This CDR3 comprises 16 residues. Trimming took off 5 bases at V and 2 bases at J, with 16 bases between the two ends. The CDR3 region is CASSHGVVWGNQPQHF. CDR3 in DNA: TGTGCCAGCAGCCACGGGGTAGTATGGGGCAATCAGCCCCAGCATTTT.

V usage is TRBV12-3 or TRBV12-4 and J usage is TRBJ1-2; 7 positions agree with TRBD1. Trimming at V came to 5 bases and at J to 8 bases, leaving 8 bases not matched to a gene. CDR3 length: 13 amino acids. The CDR3 nucleotides read TGTGCCAGCAGTAAGAGGGGGCGAGGCGGCTACACCTTC. Its protein product is CASSKRGRGGYTF.

V usage is TRBV6-5 and J usage is TRBJ1-6; 7 nucleotides align to TRBD1. The germline V gene has CDR1 MNHEY and CDR2 SVGAGI. The CDR3 contains 14 residues. Trimming took 4 bases from V and 6 from J; bases not matched to a gene: 3. Here the CDR3 reads CASSSDRANSPLHF. The CDR3 DNA reads as TGTGCCAGCAGTTCAGACAGGGCTAATTCACCCCTCCACTTT.

The chain employs TRBV30 and TRBJ2-6; a possible D gene is TRBD2 (5 bases). CDR1 is GTSNPN, CDR2 SVGIG, per germline (reference sequence). Trimming took 1 base from V and 1 from J, leaving 14 bases between them. This CDR3 spans 17 amino acids. CDR3 region: CAWSGIKSGSGANVLTF. The CDR3 nucleotides are TGTGCCTGGAGTGGGATTAAATCGGGATCTGGGGCCAACGTCCTGACTTTC.

The chain links TRBV30 to TRBJ1-5, with 7 positions matching TRBD1. Germline loops: CDR1 GTSNPN, CDR2 SVGIG (reference sequence). The CDR3 sequence is 15 residues long. V trimming: 3 bases; J trimming: 3 bases; junction bases outside the gene matches: 8. The CDR3 protein is CAWRAWGQPNQPQHF. The CDR3 nucleotides read TGTGCCTGGAGGGCGTGGGGACAGCCCAATCAGCCCCAGCATTTT.

In the case of this clone: Mismatch with germline at one junction end may stem from a read error. The chain recombines TRBV6-5 with TRBJ2-7; TRBD2 aligns across 10 bases. This CDR3 is 16 amino acids long. The V gene's germline CDR1 is MNHEY and CDR2 SVGAGI. CDR3 region: CASSYSLAGDPYEQYF. The CDR3 nucleotides are TGTGCCAGCAGCTACTCCCTAGCGGGGGACCCCTACGAGCAGTACTTC.

This clone was recorded a few times. This chain uses TRBV9 with TRBJ1-2; D possibly corresponds to TRBD1 (6 bases). V shed 2 bases and J shed 4 bases, with 21 bases lying between them. Germline values: CDR1 SGDLS, CDR2 YYNGEE. The CDR3 is 17 amino acids. The CDR3 region is CASSVRPTGWGGYGYTF. The CDR3 DNA reads TGTGCCAGCAGCGTTAGACCTACAGGGTGGGGAGGCTATGGCTACACCTTC.

The chain couples TRBV10-1 to TRBJ1-5; D is possibly TRBD1 (6 bases). CDR3 length equals 13 residues. The germline V gene has CDR1 WNHNN and CDR2 SYGVQD (reference sequence). Trimming removed 5 bases at V and 9 bases at J, with 14 bases between. CDR3 protein: CASSTLGGRPQHF. In nucleotides, the CDR3 is TGCGCCAGCAGTACCTTGGGGGGGCGGCCCCAGCATTTT.

V usage is TRBV28 and J usage is TRBJ1-2; 12 nucleotides align to TRBD1. This CDR3 region has 13 residues. The V segment lost 7 bases and the J segment 13 bases; nucleotides outside the gene matches: 10. The germline V gene encodes CDR1 MDHEN and CDR2 SYDVKM. DNA of the CDR3: TGTGCCAGCATCTTAATGGGGACAGGGGGCCTCACCTTC. Translated, it gives CASILMGTGGLTF.

The chain links TRBV28 to TRBJ2-7; D tentatively reads TRBD1 or TRBD2 (5 bases each). Trimming took 4 bases from V and 2 from J, leaving 9 bases between them. The CDR3 runs 13 residues. The germline CDR1 and CDR2 sequences are MDHEN and SYDVKM. CDR3 amino acids: CASSSGPTYEQYF. In DNA, the CDR3 is TGTGCCAGCAGTTCGGGACCGACCTACGAGCAGTACTTC.

This clone was observed a handful of times. This sequence joins TRBV19 and TRBJ2-5; D is possibly TRBD2 (6 bases). Germline V CDR1 and CDR2: LNHDA, SQIVND (reference sequence). The length of the CDR3 is 15 residues. V was clipped by 4 bases and J by 2 bases, with 14 bases between them. The CDR3 DNA is TGTGCCAGTAGTACTAGCGCCCGTATTCAAGAGACCCAGTACTTC. Amino acids: CASSTSARIQETQYF.